A single T cell receptor (beta chain) is shown here with its context. Antigen specificity is unknown. CDR3 length: 14 amino acids. Trimming took off 3 bases at V and 4 bases at J, with 12 bases between the two ends. Looked up from germline, CDR1 is MNHEY and CDR2 is SMNVEV (reference sequence). This sample is drawn from a study of T cell responses to AZD1222 COVID-19 vaccine. The study's findings and limits: Spike was spanned by vaccine-associated CD4 TCRs, with dominance at 160-218 and 743-854. Seropositive at baseline were only a handful of AZD1222 recipients. Donor demographics were predominantly white British with a female majority; clonal diversity may be underestimated.

Profiling relied on immunoSEQ multiplex PCR, and the TCRdb table lists in-frame clones only, not all of them. The sample records approximately 110,000 clones, 85% being singletons. Doses given second, at about 4 or about 12 weeks, were pooled. This chain connects TRBV27 to TRBJ1-2; D is possibly TRBD1 (6 bases). The TCR originated in an adult who received the AZD1222 COVID-19 vaccine. Source: peripheral blood, taken 28 days after the second AZD1222 dose. The CDR3 sequence is CASSFSADSYGYTF. The CDR3 DNA follows: TGTGCCAGCAGTTTCTCCGCGGACAGCTATGGCTACACCTTC.